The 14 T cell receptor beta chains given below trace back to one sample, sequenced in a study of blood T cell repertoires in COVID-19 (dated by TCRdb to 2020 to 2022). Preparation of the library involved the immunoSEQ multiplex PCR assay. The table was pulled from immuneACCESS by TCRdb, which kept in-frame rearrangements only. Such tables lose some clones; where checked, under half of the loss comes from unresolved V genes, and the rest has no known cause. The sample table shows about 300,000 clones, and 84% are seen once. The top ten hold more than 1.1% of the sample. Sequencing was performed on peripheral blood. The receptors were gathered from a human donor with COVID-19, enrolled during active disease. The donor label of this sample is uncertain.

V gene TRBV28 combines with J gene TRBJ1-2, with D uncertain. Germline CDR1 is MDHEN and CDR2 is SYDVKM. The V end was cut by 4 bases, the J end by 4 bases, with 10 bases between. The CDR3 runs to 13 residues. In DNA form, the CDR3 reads TGTGCCAGCAGTTCCTATGCACTCTATGGCTACACCTTC. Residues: CASSSYALYGYTF.

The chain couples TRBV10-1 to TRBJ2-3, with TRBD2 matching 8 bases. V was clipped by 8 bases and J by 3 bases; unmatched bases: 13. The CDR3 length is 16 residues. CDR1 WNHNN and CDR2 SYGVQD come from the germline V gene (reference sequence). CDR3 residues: CASGEEGLGITDTQYF. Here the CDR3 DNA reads TGCGCCAGCGGAGAGGAGGGACTAGGGATTACAGATACGCAGTATTTT.

The CDR3 DNA is TGTGCCAGTTCTGGTGGGGGCGTCGACACCGGGGAGCTGTTTTTT. It yields the protein CASSGGGVDTGELFF. This chain connects TRBV6-6 to TRBJ2-2, with a tentative D call TRBD1 (6 bases). The V end lost 9 bases, the J end lost 3 bases, and 17 bases lay between the germline ends. This CDR3 has 15 residues. Germline assignment: CDR1 MNHNY and CDR2 SVGAGI (reference sequence).

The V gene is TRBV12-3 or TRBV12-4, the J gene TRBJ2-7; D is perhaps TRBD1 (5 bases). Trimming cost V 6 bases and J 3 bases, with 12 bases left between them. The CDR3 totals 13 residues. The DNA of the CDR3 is TGTGCCAGCAGCCAGGACAACTTCTACGAGCAGTACTTC. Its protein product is CASSQDNFYEQYF.

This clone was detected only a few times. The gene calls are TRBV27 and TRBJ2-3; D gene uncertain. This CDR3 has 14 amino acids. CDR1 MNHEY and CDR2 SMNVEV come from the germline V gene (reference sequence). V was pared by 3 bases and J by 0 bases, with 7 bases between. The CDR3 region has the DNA TGTGCCAGCAGTTTCCAAAGCAGCACAGATACGCAGTATTTT. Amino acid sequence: CASSFQSSTDTQYF.

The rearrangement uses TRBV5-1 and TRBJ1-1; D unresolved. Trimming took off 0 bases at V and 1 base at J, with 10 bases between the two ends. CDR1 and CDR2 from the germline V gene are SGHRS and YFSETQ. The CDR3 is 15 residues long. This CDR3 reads CASSLGGLGNTEAFF. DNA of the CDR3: TGCGCCAGCAGCTTGGGCGGGCTGGGGAACACTGAAGCTTTCTTT.

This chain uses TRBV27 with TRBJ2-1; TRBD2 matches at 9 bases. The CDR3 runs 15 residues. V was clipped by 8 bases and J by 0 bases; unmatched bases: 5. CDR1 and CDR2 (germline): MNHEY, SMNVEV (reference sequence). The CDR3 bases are TGTGCCAGCCGAGGTAGCGGGAGCTCCTACAATGAGCAGTTCTTC. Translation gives CASRGSGSSYNEQFF.

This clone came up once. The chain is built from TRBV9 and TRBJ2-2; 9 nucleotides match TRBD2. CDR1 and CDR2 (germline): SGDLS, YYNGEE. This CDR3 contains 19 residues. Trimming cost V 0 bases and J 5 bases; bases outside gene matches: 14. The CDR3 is CASSVALAGGPGATGELFF. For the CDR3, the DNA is TGTGCCAGCAGCGTAGCTCTTGCGGGAGGGCCGGGTGCAACCGGGGAGCTGTTTTTT.

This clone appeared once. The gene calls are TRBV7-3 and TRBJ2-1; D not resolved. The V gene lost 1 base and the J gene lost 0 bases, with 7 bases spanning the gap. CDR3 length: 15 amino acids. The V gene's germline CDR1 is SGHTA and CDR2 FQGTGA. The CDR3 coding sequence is TGTGCCAGCAGCTTAAGGTCAGACTCCTACAATGAGCAGTTCTTC. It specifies CASSLRSDSYNEQFF.

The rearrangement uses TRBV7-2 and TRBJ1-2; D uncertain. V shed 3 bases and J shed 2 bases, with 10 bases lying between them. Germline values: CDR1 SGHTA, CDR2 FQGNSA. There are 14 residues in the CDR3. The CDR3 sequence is CASSFGGQNYGYTF. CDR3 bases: TGTGCCAGCAGCTTTGGTGGCCAGAACTATGGCTACACCTTC.

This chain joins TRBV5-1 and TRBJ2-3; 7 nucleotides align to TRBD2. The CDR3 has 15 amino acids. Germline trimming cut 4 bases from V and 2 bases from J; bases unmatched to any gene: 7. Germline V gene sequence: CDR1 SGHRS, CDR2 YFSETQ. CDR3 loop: CASSLWGGFTDTQYF. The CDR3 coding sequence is TGCGCCAGCAGCCTCTGGGGGGGTTTCACAGATACGCAGTATTTT.

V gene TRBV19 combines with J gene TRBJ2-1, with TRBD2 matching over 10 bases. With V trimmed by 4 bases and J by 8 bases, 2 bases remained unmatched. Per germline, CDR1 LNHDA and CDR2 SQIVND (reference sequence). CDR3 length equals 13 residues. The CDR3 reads CASSTTSGDEQFF. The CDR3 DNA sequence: TGTGCCAGTAGTACCACTAGCGGGGATGAGCAGTTCTTC.

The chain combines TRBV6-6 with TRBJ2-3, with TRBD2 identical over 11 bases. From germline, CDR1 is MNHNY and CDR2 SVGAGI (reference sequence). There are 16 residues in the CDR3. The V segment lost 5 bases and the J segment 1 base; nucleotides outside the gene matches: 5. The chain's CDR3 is CASSRGTSGGTDTQYF. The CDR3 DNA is TGTGCCAGCAGTCGTGGGACTAGCGGAGGCACAGATACGCAGTATTTT.

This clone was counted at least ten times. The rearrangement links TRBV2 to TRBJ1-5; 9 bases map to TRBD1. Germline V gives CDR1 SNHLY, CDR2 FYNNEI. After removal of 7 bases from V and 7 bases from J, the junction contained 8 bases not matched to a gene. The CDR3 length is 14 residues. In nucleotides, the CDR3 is TGTGCCAGCACCGCGGGACAGGGAAACCAGCCCCAGCATTTT. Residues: CASTAGQGNQPQHF.